Presented here are 9 T cell receptor beta chains from one specimen sequenced in a study of cytomegalovirus exposure and HLA in healthy donors. Some clones are missing from TCRdb's copy, which holds only in-frame ones; the method was immunoSEQ multiplex PCR. This sample has some 150,000 clones, with roughly 89% found just once. Sequences were obtained from PBMCs. The receptors originated from a man between 18 and 35 years old in good health and CMV-seropositive.

This clone came up once. The genes are TRBV6-1 and TRBJ2-7; 9 bases fit TRBD1. Unmatched junction bases numbered 8, after V lost 5 bases and J lost 6 bases. CDR3 length: 14 residues. Germline values: CDR1 MNHNS, CDR2 SASEGT. CDR3: CASSPGTGSSEQYF. The CDR3 DNA reads as TGTGCCAGCAGTCCCGGGACAGGGTCGTCCGAGCAGTACTTC.

Comments on this clone: Other nucleotide sequences in the sample specify the same CDR3. The chain is built from TRBV5-1 and TRBJ2-3; D is perhaps TRBD1 (6 bases). Trimming took off 0 bases at V and 0 bases at J, with 8 bases between the two ends. From germline, CDR1 is SGHRS and CDR2 YFSETQ. This CDR3 is 15 amino acids long. CDR3 region: CASSLGTASTDTQYF. The CDR3 coding sequence is TGCGCCAGCAGCTTGGGGACAGCTAGCACAGATACGCAGTATTTT.

The rearrangement joins TRBV10-1 to TRBJ2-5, with TRBD2 matching 7 bases. J gave up 2 bases and V 5 bases, and 8 bases lay outside the gene matches. There are 15 residues in the CDR3. Per germline, CDR1 WNHNN and CDR2 SYGVQD (reference sequence). In nucleotides, the CDR3 is TGCGCCAGCAGTCAGGGACTACCTAATCAAGAGACCCAGTACTTC. This translates into CASSQGLPNQETQYF.

This clone was observed a single time. This chain links TRBV6-1 with TRBJ1-2, with 7 bases identical to TRBD1. The CDR3 runs 15 residues. Germline V CDR1 and CDR2: MNHNS, SASEGT. V gave up 10 bases and J gave up 0 bases; unmatched junction bases: 11. CDR3 loop: CAIRDRTKANYGYTF. Here the CDR3 DNA reads TGTGCCATCCGGGACAGAACCAAAGCTAACTATGGCTACACCTTC.

V and J are TRBV15 and TRBJ1-6, with a weak D call TRBD1 (6 bases). The ends were cut back, 1 base at V and 7 bases at J, with 11 bases in the middle. The CDR3 has 15 residues. Germline loops: CDR1 LNHNV, CDR2 YYDKDF (reference sequence). CDR3 sequence (DNA): TGTGCCACCAGCAGAGCGCCGGACAGCAATTCACCCCTCCACTTT. This sequence encodes CATSRAPDSNSPLHF.

J is TRBJ1-5 and V is TRBV6-6; TRBD1 agrees at 7 bases. This CDR3 has 15 amino acids. Germline lookup yields CDR1 MNHNY and CDR2 SVGAGI (reference sequence). After removal of 6 bases from V and 2 bases from J, the junction contained 7 bases not matched to a gene. The CDR3 DNA reads TGTGCCAGCAGCTTGGGACAGCTAGGCAATCAGCCCCAGCATTTT. Translation: CASSLGQLGNQPQHF.

The chain links TRBV19 to TRBJ1-2; 7 nucleotides align to TRBD1. Germline CDR1 reads LNHDA; CDR2 reads SQIVND (reference sequence). The CDR3 covers 14 residues. V gave up 7 bases and J gave up 0 bases; unmatched junction bases: 5. The CDR3 nucleotides read TGTGCCAGTAAAGGGACAGTAGCTAACTATGGCTACACCTTC. Translation gives CASKGTVANYGYTF.

The genes are TRBV4-2 and TRBJ2-1; TRBD1 matches 9 bases. This CDR3 has 15 amino acids. From germline, CDR1 is LGHNA and CDR2 YNFKEQ. J gave up 15 bases and V 0 bases, and 12 bases lay outside the gene matches. CDR3 protein: CASSQDLSPRDRAFF. CDR3 DNA sequence: TGTGCCAGCAGCCAAGACCTTTCCCCCCGGGACAGGGCGTTCTTC.

V usage is TRBV7-2 and J usage is TRBJ1-5; D may be TRBD1 (6 bases). This CDR3 has 14 amino acids. Germline-derived CDR1 and CDR2 are SGHTA and FQGNSA. V lost 5 bases to trimming and J lost 7 bases, with 15 bases between them. The DNA of the CDR3 is TGTGCCAGCAGCCCGAGGACAGATGTGCAGCCCCAGCATTTT. Amino acids: CASSPRTDVQPQHF.